These T cell receptor beta chains were read from a single sample in a study of cytomegalovirus exposure and HLA in healthy donors. The data were produced by immunoSEQ multiplex PCR, yet TCRdb's version contains in-frame clones alone and is incomplete. Among more than 85,000 clones listed, over 70% were seen once. The specimen was PBMCs. These TCRs come from a man aged 40-49 years in good health and CMV-seronegative. The CDR3 runs from the conserved cysteine through the conserved F or W. The D gene is left open where the match is weak. For some rows the clone size is stated as once, few or many, or as a class when expanded; others skip it.

j_call | clone_size | cdr3_length | d_call | v_call | cdr3_aa | cdr3_nt
TRBJ2-1 | . | 16 | TRBD2 | TRBV7-7 | CASSLVPGGPNNEQFF | TGTGCTAGCAGCTTAGTACCGGGGGGGCCGAACAATGAGCAGTTCTTC
TRBJ1-5 | . | 15 | . | TRBV4-1 | CASSQQGLQNQPQHF | TGCGCCAGCAGCCAACAAGGACTGCAAAATCAGCCCCAGCATTTT
TRBJ2-3 | . | 13 | TRBD2 | TRBV29-1 | CSAELANTDTQYF | TGCAGCGCCGAACTAGCGAACACAGATACGCAGTATTTT
TRBJ2-4 | . | 13 | . | TRBV29-1 | CSVEWRERNIQYF | TGCAGCGTTGAATGGAGGGAGAGAAACATTCAGTACTTC
TRBJ2-1 | . | 12 | . | TRBV10-1 | CASSGAADEQFF | TGCGCCAGCAGCGGCGCGGCCGATGAGCAGTTCTTC
TRBJ2-1 | . | 12 | . | TRBV5-6 | CASSLSGIEQFF | TGTGCCAGCAGCTTGTCGGGTATAGAGCAGTTCTTC
TRBJ2-7 | . | 13 | . | TRBV4-2 | CASSQDLTYEQYF | TGTGCCAGCAGCCAAGATCTGACATACGAGCAGTACTTC
TRBJ1-3 | . | 14 | . | TRBV7-8 | CASSDELSGNTIYF | TGTGCCAGCAGCGATGAGCTCTCTGGAAACACCATATATTTT
TRBJ2-1 | . | 18 | TRBD2 | TRBV4-1 | CASSQPGLAGEEYNEQFF | TGCGCCAGCAGCCAACCGGGACTAGCGGGAGAGGAATACAATGAGCAGTTCTTC
TRBJ1-5 | . | 18 | TRBD1 | TRBV9 | CASSVSPLGQVDNQPQHF | TGTGCCAGCAGCGTAAGCCCCCTAGGACAGGTAGACAATCAGCCCCAGCATTTT
TRBJ1-2 | . | 15 | . | TRBV5-5 | CASSLPGRGNYGYTF | TGTGCCAGCAGCTTGCCCGGTCGGGGGAACTATGGCTACACCTTC
TRBJ2-3 | . | 15 | . | TRBV6-4 | CASSEGAASTDTQYF | TGTGCCAGCAGTGAGGGGGCAGCTAGCACAGATACGCAGTATTTT
TRBJ2-1 | . | 15 | TRBD2 | TRBV5-1 | CASSFRSGTYGEQFF | TGCGCCAGCAGCTTTAGGAGCGGGACTTATGGTGAGCAGTTCTTC
TRBJ2-7 | few | 16 | TRBD2 | TRBV7-6 | CASSPSVSGSSYEQYF | TGTGCCAGCAGCCCCAGTGTTAGCGGGAGCTCCTACGAGCAGTACTTC
TRBJ2-7 | . | 12 | . | TRBV5-6 | CASSSQGYEQYF | TGTGCCAGCAGCTCCCAGGGGTACGAGCAGTACTTC
TRBJ1-1 | . | 13 | . | TRBV4-1 | CASSQDINTEAFF | TGCGCCAGCAGTCAGGACATCAACACTGAAGCTTTCTTT
TRBJ2-7 | . | 14 | TRBD1 | TRBV25-1 | CASGGDRSSYEQYF | TGTGCCAGCGGCGGGGACAGGAGCTCCTACGAGCAGTACTTC
TRBJ2-1 | . | 14 | TRBD2 | TRBV7-9 | CASSLEREWDEQFF | TGTGCCAGCAGCTTAGAGCGGGAGTGGGATGAGCAGTTCTTC
TRBJ1-1 | few | 14 | TRBD1 | TRBV7-2 | CASKLRDRGLEAFF | TGTGCCAGCAAGCTCCGGGACAGGGGTCTCGAAGCTTTCTTT
TRBJ2-3 | few | 11 | . | TRBV6-5 | CASSSPDTQYF | TGTGCCAGCAGTTCTCCAGATACGCAGTATTTT
TRBJ1-2 | once | 16 | TRBD1 | TRBV7-3 | CASSRSGTGAPQGYTF | TGTGCCAGCAGCCGCTCCGGGACAGGGGCCCCCCAGGGCTACACCTTC
TRBJ2-5 | . | 15 | TRBD2 | TRBV10-1 | CASSTGLAGRETQYF | TGCGCCAGCAGCACCGGACTAGCGGGAAGGGAGACCCAGTACTTC
TRBJ2-7 | . | 14 | TRBD1 | TRBV5-1 | CASSFAGQGYEQYF | TGCGCCAGCAGCTTCGCGGGACAGGGCTACGAGCAGTACTTC
TRBJ2-2 | . | 16 | TRBD1 | TRBV19 | CASTTWDRGRTGELFF | TGTGCCAGTACCACATGGGACAGGGGGCGGACCGGGGAGCTGTTTTTT
TRBJ1-2 | . | 15 | TRBD1 | TRBV28 | CASSFPTGGFYGYTF | TGTGCCAGCAGTTTCCCGACAGGGGGCTTCTATGGCTACACCTTC
TRBJ1-1 | . | 15 | TRBD1 | TRBV5-1 | CASSTRQGGDTEAFF | TGCGCCAGCAGCACCCGACAGGGTGGGGACACTGAAGCTTTCTTT
TRBJ2-2 | . | 15 | TRBD1 | TRBV15 | CATSRRQGNTGELFF | TGTGCCACCAGCAGACGACAGGGGAACACCGGGGAGCTGTTTTTT
TRBJ2-6 | . | 19 | TRBD1 | TRBV4-3 | CASSQLDRPGGSGANVLTF | TGCGCCAGCAGCCAGTTAGATAGGCCAGGGGGCTCTGGGGCCAACGTCCTGACTTTC
TRBJ2-3 | . | 15 | TRBD2 | TRBV7-9 | CASSWTSGSTDTQYF | TGTGCCAGCAGCTGGACTAGCGGGAGCACAGATACGCAGTATTTT
TRBJ2-7 | . | 14 | . | TRBV4-3 | CASSQWIGGYEQYF | TGCGCCAGCAGCCAATGGATAGGGGGCTACGAGCAGTACTTC
TRBJ1-5 | . | 15 | . | TRBV9 | CASSPDAGEDQPQHF | TGTGCCAGCAGCCCAGACGCGGGAGAAGATCAGCCCCAGCATTTT
TRBJ2-7 | . | 14 | . | TRBV19 | CASSIGQNSYEQYF | TGTGCCAGTAGTATAGGGCAGAATTCCTACGAGCAGTACTTC
TRBJ2-7 | . | 15 | TRBD2 | TRBV19 | CASRLQRGSSYEQYF | TGTGCCAGTAGACTCCAGCGGGGGAGCTCCTACGAGCAGTACTTC
TRBJ1-1 | few | 17 | . | TRBV5-6 | CASSFFKSMDMNTEAFF | TGTGCCAGCAGCTTCTTTAAAAGCATGGACATGAACACTGAAGCTTTCTTT
TRBJ1-2 | . | 14 | TRBD1 | TRBV5-4 | CASSPGGTGWGYTF | TGTGCCAGCAGCCCCGGGGGGACAGGGTGGGGCTACACCTTC
TRBJ2-7 | few | 16 | TRBD1 | TRBV9 | CASSVEGQGLTYEQYF | TGTGCCAGCAGCGTAGAGGGACAGGGCTTAACCTACGAGCAGTACTTC
TRBJ2-5 | . | 15 | TRBD2 | TRBV4-2 | CASSQGTGGAETQYF | TGTGCCAGCAGCCAAGGGACCGGGGGGGCTGAGACCCAGTACTTC
TRBJ2-7 | . | 16 | . | TRBV6-1 | CASSDPVATITYEQYF | TGTGCCAGCAGTGACCCCGTAGCGACGATAACCTACGAGCAGTACTTC
TRBJ1-4 | few | 16 | . | TRBV6-5 | CASSYSLGTINEKLFF | TGTGCCAGCAGTTACTCACTCGGGACAATTAATGAAAAACTGTTTTTT
TRBJ2-1 | . | 14 | TRBD2 | TRBV5-1 | CASSLEGTSPEQFF | TGCGCCAGCAGCTTGGAAGGGACTAGTCCTGAGCAGTTCTTC
TRBJ2-1 | . | 15 | . | TRBV19 | CASSRSLGPRNEQFF | TGTGCCAGTAGTCGGTCTCTGGGGCCCCGAAATGAGCAGTTCTTC
TRBJ2-7 | few | 17 | TRBD1 | TRBV29-1 | CSVEVRALRTGPYEQYF | TGCAGCGTTGAAGTAAGGGCGCTCCGGACAGGGCCTTACGAGCAGTACTTC